This T cell receptor (beta chain) emerged from a study of identical twins. TCRdb re-analysed the 5' RACE reads in MiXCR, keeping a single row per CDR3 protein. The sample lists 1.5 million to 2 million distinct CDR3 sequences, around 29% occurring once. The V gene's germline CDR1 is LNHDA and CDR2 SQIVND (reference sequence). CDR3 length equals 15 residues. Unmatched junction bases numbered 4, after V lost 3 bases and J lost 2 bases. The sequenced sample was cord blood. The chain links TRBV19 to TRBJ2-3; 8 nucleotides agree with TRBD1. This TCR was recovered from a newborn girl in good health. CDR3 protein: CASSMGTGLTDTQYF. The CDR3 region has the DNA TGTGCCAGTAGTATGGGGACAGGCCTCACAGATACGCAGTATTTT.